The entry that follows covers one TCR beta chain sequence. The data belong to a study of blood T cell repertoires in COVID-19. Trimming shortened V by 5 bases and J by 3 bases, and 11 bases separated the two germline ends. This CDR3 comprises 13 residues. Germline lookup yields CDR1 KGHSH and CDR2 LQKENI. Some clones are missing from TCRdb's copy, which holds only in-frame ones; the method was immunoSEQ multiplex PCR. The top ten hold just over 9.5% of the sample, which has 300,000 to 350,000 clones, about 87% seen once. Input material: peripheral blood. The rearrangement joins TRBV18 to TRBJ2-7; a possible D gene is TRBD2 (5 bases). The TCR sequence derives from a man aged 25 to 45 with COVID-19, enrolled during active disease. The CDR3 region is CASSVYRDYEQYF. The CDR3 region has the DNA TGTGCCAGCTCAGTCTACCGGGACTACGAGCAGTACTTC.